These T cell receptor beta chains were read from a single sample in a study of neoadjuvant anti-PD-1 for oral cavity cancer. Produced via immunoSEQ multiplex PCR; TCRdb's table is partial and in-frame only. The repertoire holds thousands of clones, 70% seen once, with under 3.5% in the top ten. The starting material was PBMCs, obtained after nivolumab (anti-PD-1) treatment. These receptors were taken from a person between 40 and 80 years old with oral cavity squamous cell carcinoma. Both conserved end residues are part of each CDR3. The order of the fields is clone size, V gene, J gene, D gene, CDR3 protein, CDR3 DNA. D genes are given only for firm matches. Expanded clones get a size class; other rows say once, few or many, or leave the size out.

>NA|TRBV7-3|TRBJ1-2|NA
CASSSRGGANGYTF
TGTGCCAGCAGCTCCCGGGGGGGCGCGAATGGCTACACCTTC
>NA|TRBV20-1|TRBJ1-2|NA
CSAQRGRSYTF
TGCAGTGCGCAGAGAGGACGAAGCTACACCTTC
>few|TRBV29-1|TRBJ2-7|TRBD2
CSVGSGGAEEQYF
TGCAGCGTTGGTAGCGGGGGGGCGGAGGAGCAGTACTTC
>once|TRBV11-2|TRBJ2-5|NA
CASSPGGRETQYF
TGTGCCAGCAGCCCCGGGGGGCGGGAGACCCAGTACTTC
>NA|TRBV19|TRBJ2-7|NA
CAYSRAVGSYEQYF
TGTGCCTACAGTCGGGCAGTGGGCTCCTACGAGCAGTACTTC
>NA|TRBV4-3|TRBJ1-2|NA
CASSQDEGDGYTF
TGCGCCAGCAGCCAAGACGAGGGCGACGGCTACACCTTC
>few|TRBV5-4|TRBJ2-3|NA
CASSSSTGSEVTQYF
TGTGCCAGCAGCTCCTCGACAGGTTCGGAGGTTACGCAGTATTTT
>NA|TRBV28|TRBJ2-7|NA
CASSGGREQYF
TGTGCCAGCAGTGGGGGGAGGGAGCAGTACTTC
>once|TRBV19|TRBJ2-7|NA
CASSPGHFGYEQYF
TGTGCCAGTAGCCCCGGACATTTTGGCTACGAGCAGTACTTC
>NA|TRBV7-9|TRBJ2-7|NA
CASSPRQRHSYEQYF
TGTGCCAGCAGCCCCCGACAGAGGCACTCCTACGAGCAGTACTTC
>NA|TRBV28|TRBJ2-5|NA
CASSLRRSPPQETQYF
TGTGCCAGCAGTTTACGGCGGAGCCCACCCCAAGAGACCCAGTACTTC
>NA|TRBV6-1|TRBJ1-4|TRBD1
CASLRGRGEKLFF
TGTGCCAGCCTCAGGGGGAGGGGGGAAAAACTGTTTTTT
>NA|TRBV29-1|TRBJ2-1|TRBD1
CSVDPARQGRHEQFF
TGCAGCGTCGATCCAGCCAGACAGGGAAGGCATGAGCAGTTCTTC
>NA|TRBV6-5|TRBJ2-1|NA
CASSYSAYNEQFF
TGTGCCAGCAGTTACTCCGCCTACAATGAGCAGTTCTTC
>few|TRBV5-1|TRBJ1-4|NA
CASSLGPVGEKLFF
TGCGCCAGCAGCTTGGGTCCCGTGGGCGAAAAACTGTTTTTT
>NA|TRBV10-3|TRBJ1-2|TRBD1
CAISVSSGTGMDGYTF
TGTGCCATCAGTGTTTCATCCGGGACAGGGATGGATGGCTACACCTTC
>NA|TRBV6-4|TRBJ2-3|NA
CASSDVEGADTQYF
TGTGCCAGCAGTGATGTTGAAGGGGCAGATACGCAGTATTTT
>NA|TRBV25-1|TRBJ1-2|NA
CASSDRVPRSDGYTF
TGTGCCAGCAGTGACCGAGTTCCAAGGTCGGATGGCTACACCTTC
>NA|TRBV7-9|TRBJ2-5|TRBD2
CASSLGGGAAETQYF
TGTGCCAGCAGCTTGGGCGGGGGGGCAGCAGAGACCCAGTACTTC
>NA|TRBV9|TRBJ1-1|NA
CASSVGSPLKGTEAFF
TGTGCCAGCAGCGTAGGGTCACCCCTAAAGGGCACTGAAGCTTTCTTT
>NA|TRBV7-2|TRBJ2-5|NA
CASSSTGFQETQYF
TGTGCCAGCAGCTCGACAGGCTTCCAAGAGACCCAGTACTTC
>NA|TRBV19|TRBJ2-7|NA
CASSIVPDSSYEQYF
TGTGCCAGTAGTATAGTCCCGGACAGCTCCTACGAGCAGTACTTC
>once|TRBV7-2|TRBJ2-2|NA
CASSPRLGDTGELFF
TGTGCCAGCAGCCCCCGGCTTGGGGACACCGGGGAGCTGTTTTTT
>once|TRBV5-1|TRBJ1-3|NA
CASSYENSGNTIYF
TGCGCCAGCAGCTATGAGAACTCTGGAAACACCATATATTTT
>medium-sized|TRBV10-1|TRBJ2-2|NA
CASSDPDNGETGELFF
TGCGCCAGCAGTGACCCGGATAATGGGGAAACCGGGGAGCTGTTTTTT
>NA|TRBV25-1|TRBJ2-5|TRBD2
CASSVTSGVRETQYF
TGTGCCAGCAGTGTTACTAGCGGGGTAAGAGAGACCCAGTACTTC
>few|TRBV27|TRBJ1-6|NA
CASTRATYNSPLHF
TGTGCCAGCACTAGGGCTACCTATAATTCACCCCTCCACTTT
>NA|TRBV9|TRBJ1-4|TRBD1
CASSGGTGTGEKLFF
TGTGCCAGCAGCGGGGGGACAGGGACGGGTGAAAAACTGTTTTTT
>NA|TRBV28|TRBJ2-7|NA
CASSLRYEQYF
TGTGCCAGCAGTTTACGCTACGAGCAGTACTTC